Included here is one T cell receptor (beta chain) sequence, with context. This clonotype was counted a few times. Which antigen it targets is not known. Within one base of it there is no much larger clone, and no base qualities were kept. The iRepertoire nested amplicon-rescue multiplex PCR (arm-PCR) platform was used to amplify TCR alpha and beta CDR3 regions from RNA. One-step reverse transcription and amplification used roughly 100-400 ng of tissue mRNA or PBMC total RNA as input. Following bead purification, Illumina adapters were added by a secondary multiplex PCR, and libraries between 200 and 400 bp were gel-purified. The libraries contained internal 6-nucleotide barcodes that were used for demultiplexing. Sequencing of the libraries was done on an Illumina MiSeq using 2x220 or 2x250 nucleotide paired-end reads. Per the authors' processing: Paired reads were merged using FLASH 1.2.11 and aligned with BWA-MEM to the GRCh37 human genome, and TRA and TRB reads were then extracted. An IMGT-derived reference of cassette sequences and CDR3 motifs, with pseudogenes included, was used for V and J assignment. Reads were translated in three frames, and productive CDR3s were defined as those with a C...FGXG motif and no stop codons. A clonotype was defined as a unique combination of a V-J cassette pair and a CDR3 amino acid sequence. Reads were filtered by Hamming distance, with the threshold set by the sequence error rate of each sample in mapped regions. TCRdb reran the public reads through fastp at Q25 and MiXCR, keeping productive beta chains. For every CDR3 protein sequence, its rows merge into one entry that carries the most common genes and DNA. The V and J calls here are based on TCRdb, not the publication. In all, the sample holds about 130,000 distinct CDR3 sequences, and 24% of those were seen once. Over 25% of the sample is taken by the ten largest.

This record belongs to a study of glioma-infiltrating T cells (dated by TCRdb to the mid-2010s). Background on the whole study: The study sequenced TCR alpha- and beta-chain repertoires from glioma tissue, from non-neoplastic brain tissue and from matched peripheral blood mononuclear cells. The paired cohort was made up of three low-grade glioma patients, about 8 primary glioblastoma patients and three non-glioma patients who contributed non-neoplastic brain tissue. Each tissue-infiltrating repertoire was compared with the same patient's peripheral blood repertoire to measure divergence between tissue and blood T-cell populations.

The CDR3 sequence holds 15 residues, the cysteine and phenylalanine included. The read is trimmed to its CDR3 DNA, 45 bases read in frame from base 1. Looking up the germline V gene yields CDR1 SGHTA and CDR2 FQGNSA. Unmatched junction bases come to 7, with V trimmed by 1 base and J by 8 bases. General findings and caveats noted by the study authors: Group comparisons were based on small numbers of patients: three non-neoplastic, three low-grade glioma and about eight glioblastoma patients. Very few CDR3 sequences were found to be shared between tissue and blood, and this scarcity was attributed to high CDR3 diversity and limited sampling. VJ-independent divergence between tissue and blood was lower than expected in non-neoplastic patients but higher than expected in all gliomas, particularly low-grade gliomas.

Recombination linked TRBV7-2 to TRBJ2-1; a stretch of 8 junction bases matches TRBD2. The origin of this receptor is a human donor with low-grade glioma or glioblastoma, undergoing nonglioma brain surgery, or in good health (not recorded which). Sequencing was carried out using glioma tissue, nonneoplastic brain tissue, or PBMCs (not recorded which). CDR3 loop: CASSLGIGRGDEQFF. The DNA is TGTGCCAGCAGCTTAGGTATAGGGCGGGGGGATGAGCAGTTCTTC. With all but the CDR3 taken from the reference TRBV7-2 and TRBJ2-1 genes, the full variable domain is: GAGVSQSPSNKVTEKGKDVELRCDPISGHTALYWYRQSLGQGLEFLIYFQGNSAPDKSGLPSDRFSAERTGGSVSTLTIQRTQQEDSAVYLCASSLGIGRGDEQFFGPGTRLTVL.